This record looks at one T cell receptor beta chain sequence and its context. The antigen is undetermined. This entry is derived from a study of vaccination and CD4 T cells after COVID-19. Cultured CD4+ T cell DNA underwent sequencing with the Oncomine TCR Beta short-read assay. Cultured CD4+ T cells yielded the extracted genomic DNA. TCRdb re-called the PCR reads through MiXCR, storing one row per CDR3 protein. Here the sample spans 12,000 or so distinct CDR3 sequences, under 45% being singletons. Unmatched junction bases numbered 9, after V lost 6 bases and J lost 7 bases. CDR1 is SGHTA and CDR2 is FQGNSA in the germline V gene. This CDR3 spans 15 amino acids. Treatment indicated: roughly ten-day PBMC culture with coronavirus spike peptide pools or control peptides (ViraFEST assay). During the years 2011-2018, before the COVID-19 pandemic, the unexposed donor's CD4+ T cells were collected. ViraFEST grew antigen-specific T cells using peptide pools, then sequenced TCRs. Each well held over 1.5 million PBMCs in IL-2 (about 10 IU/ml) medium with approximately 9.4 ug/ml peptide pools. Four cold-coronavirus spikes and SARS-CoV-2 S/N were the probes applied, cells permitting, to CD4+ T cells from unexposed donors.

Sequencing used CD4+ T cells from blood, cultured in vitro. The V gene is TRBV7-2, the J gene TRBJ1-6, with 7 bases aligning to TRBD1. This TCR was recovered from a human donor in good health. CDR3 sequence reads: CASRPFTGENSPLHF. In DNA form, the CDR3 reads TGTGCCAGCAGACCTTTTACAGGGGAGAATTCACCCCTCCACTTT.